This T cell receptor beta chain was profiled in a study of CD8 T cells in ankylosing spondylitis. TCRdb reprocessed the 5' RACE reads with MiXCR, giving one entry per CDR3 protein. The table includes approximately 150,000 distinct CDR3 sequences, roughly 31% detected once. Looked up from germline, CDR1 is DFQATT and CDR2 is SNEGSKA (reference sequence). CDR3 size: 12 residues. The V and J ends lost 6 bases and 5 bases respectively, with 14 bases between them. This clonotype has just a few counts. This clonotype was sampled from a male donor with ankylosing spondylitis. Sequencing input: synovial fluid, either unsorted or a sorted T cell fraction (not recorded which). The V gene is TRBV20-1, the J gene TRBJ2-7; D not resolved. Here the CDR3 reads CSAETSGDEQYF. CDR3 DNA: TGCAGTGCAGAAACGTCTGGGGACGAGCAGTACTTC.